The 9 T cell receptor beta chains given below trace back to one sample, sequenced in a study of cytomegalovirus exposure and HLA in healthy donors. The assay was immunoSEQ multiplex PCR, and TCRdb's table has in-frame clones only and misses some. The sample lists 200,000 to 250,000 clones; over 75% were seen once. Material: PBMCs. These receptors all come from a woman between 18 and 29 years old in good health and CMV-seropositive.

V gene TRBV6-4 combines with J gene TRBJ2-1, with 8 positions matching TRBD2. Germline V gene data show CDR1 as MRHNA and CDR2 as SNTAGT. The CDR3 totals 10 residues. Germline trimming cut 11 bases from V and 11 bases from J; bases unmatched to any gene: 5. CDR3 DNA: TGTGCCGGACATAGCGGGAAGCAGTTCTTC. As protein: CAGHSGKQFF.

The CDR3 here is CSVDTGGTGANVLTF. CDR3 bases: TGCAGCGTTGATACAGGGGGCACTGGGGCCAACGTCCTGACTTTC. This chain links TRBV29-1 with TRBJ2-6; 9 positions match TRBD1. The germline V gene has CDR1 SQVTM and CDR2 ANQGSEA. CDR3 size: 15 residues. Trimming took 3 bases from V and 2 from J; bases not matched to a gene: 2.

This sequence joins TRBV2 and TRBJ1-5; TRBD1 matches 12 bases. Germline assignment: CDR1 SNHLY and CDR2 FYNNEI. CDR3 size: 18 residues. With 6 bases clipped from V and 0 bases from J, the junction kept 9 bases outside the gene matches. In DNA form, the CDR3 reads TGTGCCAGCAGGCCTGTCGGGACAGGGGGCCATAGCAATCAGCCCCAGCATTTT. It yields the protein CASRPVGTGGHSNQPQHF.

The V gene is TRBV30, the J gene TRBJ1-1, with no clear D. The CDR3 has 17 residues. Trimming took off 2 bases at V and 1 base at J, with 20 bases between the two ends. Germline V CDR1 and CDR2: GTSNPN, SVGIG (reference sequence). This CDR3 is CAWSPPTRVTWNTEAFF. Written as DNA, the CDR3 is TGTGCCTGGAGTCCTCCCACGCGGGTCACTTGGAACACTGAAGCTTTCTTT.

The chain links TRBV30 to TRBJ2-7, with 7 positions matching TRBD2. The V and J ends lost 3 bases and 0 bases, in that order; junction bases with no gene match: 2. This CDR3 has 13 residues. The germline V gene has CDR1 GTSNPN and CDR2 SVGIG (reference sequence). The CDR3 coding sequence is TGTGCCTGGAGGGGCGGGAGCTCCTACGAGCAGTACTTC. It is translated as CAWRGGSSYEQYF.

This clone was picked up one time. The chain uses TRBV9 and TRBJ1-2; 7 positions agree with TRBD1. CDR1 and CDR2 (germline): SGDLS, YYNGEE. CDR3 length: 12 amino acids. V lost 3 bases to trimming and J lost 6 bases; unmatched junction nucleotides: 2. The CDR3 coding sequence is TGTGCCAGCAGCGGACAGGGAAATGGCTACACCTTC. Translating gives CASSGQGNGYTF.

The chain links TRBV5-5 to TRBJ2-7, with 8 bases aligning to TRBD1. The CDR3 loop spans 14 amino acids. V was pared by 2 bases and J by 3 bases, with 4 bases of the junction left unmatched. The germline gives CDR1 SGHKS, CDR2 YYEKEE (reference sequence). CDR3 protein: CASSFGQGDYEQYF. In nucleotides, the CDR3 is TGTGCCAGCAGCTTCGGACAGGGAGACTACGAGCAGTACTTC.

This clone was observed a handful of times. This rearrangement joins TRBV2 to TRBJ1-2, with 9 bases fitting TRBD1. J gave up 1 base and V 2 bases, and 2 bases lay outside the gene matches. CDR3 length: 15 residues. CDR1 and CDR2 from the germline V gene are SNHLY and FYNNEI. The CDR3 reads CASSEWGQGNYGYTF. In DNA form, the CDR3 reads TGTGCCAGCAGTGAATGGGGACAGGGTAACTATGGCTACACCTTC.

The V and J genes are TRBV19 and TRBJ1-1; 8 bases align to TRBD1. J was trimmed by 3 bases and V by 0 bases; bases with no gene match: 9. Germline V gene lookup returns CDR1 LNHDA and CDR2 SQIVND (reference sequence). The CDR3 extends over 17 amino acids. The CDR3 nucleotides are TGTGCCAGTAGTATAGAGAGGTACAGGGGGGAGGACACTGAAGCTTTCTTT. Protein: CASSIERYRGEDTEAFF.